This is a list of T cell receptor beta chains from one sample in a study of shared clonotypes between healthy human individuals. Only in-frame clones appear in the TCRdb table, and some are missing; sequencing was by immunoSEQ multiplex PCR. Of about 1,900,000 clones listed, approximately 94% are singletons. Sequenced input: naive CD8+ T cells sorted from blood. The receptors originated from a man aged 18 to 30 in good health. The CDR3 runs from the conserved cysteine through the conserved F or W. The D gene is left open where the match is weak. Some rows have no size entry. The others give once, few or many, or a class for an expanded clone.

j_call clone_size d_call v_call cdr3_aa cdr3_nt
TRBJ1-5 NA NA TRBV19 CASNDWGGSNQPQHF TGTGCCAGTAATGATTGGGGGGGGAGCAATCAGCCCCAGCATTTT
TRBJ2-1 NA TRBD1 TRBV7-2 CASSLRFWGQGNNEQFF TGTGCCAGCAGCTTACGTTTCTGGGGACAGGGGAACAATGAGCAGTTCTTC
TRBJ1-5 NA NA TRBV5-6 CASSGGGSNQPQHF TGTGCCAGCAGCGGAGGGGGGAGCAATCAGCCCCAGCATTTT
TRBJ2-1 NA NA TRBV2 CASSEYNNEQFF TGTGCCAGCAGTGAATATAACAATGAGCAGTTCTTC
TRBJ2-2 NA NA TRBV9 CASSPPPVNTGELFF TGTGCCAGCAGCCCCCCTCCCGTTAACACCGGGGAGCTGTTTTTT
TRBJ1-4 NA TRBD1 TRBV27 CASSSQQGLHLNGEKLFF TGTGCCAGCAGTTCCCAACAGGGGCTACACCTCAACGGTGAAAAACTGTTTTTT
TRBJ2-7 NA NA TRBV5-4 CASSLRSLSYEQYF TGTGCCAGCAGCCTAAGGAGCCTCTCCTACGAGCAGTACTTC
TRBJ2-1 NA NA TRBV5-6 CASSPGTLEQFF TGTGCCAGCAGCCCCGGAACCTTAGAGCAGTTCTTC
TRBJ2-2 NA NA TRBV11-2 CASSSPAQGELFF TGTGCCAGCAGCTCTCCCGCGCAAGGGGAGCTGTTTTTT
TRBJ1-4 NA NA TRBV27 CASGWGGNEKLFF TGTGCCAGCGGATGGGGGGGGAATGAAAAACTGTTTTTT
TRBJ1-5 NA NA TRBV15 CATSRGPGYGQPQHF TGTGCCACCAGCAGAGGACCAGGGTATGGTCAGCCCCAGCATTTT
TRBJ2-3 NA NA TRBV7-9 CASSFPRDSVTDTQYF TGTGCCAGCAGCTTCCCACGGGACTCGGTCACAGATACGCAGTATTTT
TRBJ2-5 NA NA TRBV5-5 CASSEGPAWETQYF TGTGCCAGTTCTGAGGGACCCGCCTGGGAGACCCAGTACTTC
TRBJ1-1 NA TRBD1 TRBV4-1 CASSLTGTGATEAFF TGCGCCAGCAGCCTCACCGGGACAGGAGCCACTGAAGCTTTCTTT
TRBJ1-1 few NA TRBV4-1 CASSQGLGMNTEAFF TGCGCCAGCAGCCAAGGATTGGGAATGAACACTGAAGCTTTCTTT
TRBJ2-7 NA NA TRBV6-5 CASSYSGTSHEQYF TGTGCCAGCAGTTACTCTGGCACAAGCCACGAGCAGTACTTC
TRBJ2-3 NA TRBD2 TRBV10-3 CASGERGTDTQYF TGTGCCAGCGGGGAGCGGGGTACAGATACGCAGTATTTT
TRBJ2-7 NA TRBD2 TRBV27 CASSLLGGSVSYEQYF TGTGCCAGCAGTTTACTGGGCGGGAGTGTCTCCTACGAGCAGTACTTC
TRBJ2-5 NA TRBD2 TRBV4-1 CASSPGTSGYQETQYF TGCGCCAGCAGCCCCGGGACTAGCGGATACCAAGAGACCCAGTACTTC
TRBJ2-7 once TRBD2 TRBV4-3 CASSQLIIAGADEQYF TGCGCCAGCAGCCAACTAATCATAGCGGGAGCGGACGAGCAGTACTTC
TRBJ1-2 NA NA TRBV30 CAWSQGNYGYTF TGTGCCTGGAGTCAGGGAAACTATGGCTACACCTTC
TRBJ1-1 NA NA TRBV6-5 CASSWEGGNTEAFF TGTGCCAGCAGTTGGGAGGGGGGGAACACTGAAGCTTTCTTT
TRBJ2-1 NA TRBD2 TRBV10-1 CASSETSGRNEQFF TGCGCCAGCAGTGAGACTAGCGGGAGAAATGAGCAGTTCTTC
TRBJ1-1 NA TRBD1 TRBV4-2 CASRPDRGDTEAFF TGTGCCAGCAGACCAGACAGGGGGGACACTGAAGCTTTCTTT
TRBJ2-7 NA NA TRBV11-2 CASSSVTAYEQYF TGTGCCAGCAGCTCCGTAACCGCCTACGAGCAGTACTTC
TRBJ2-1 NA NA TRBV5-1 CASRRTGYNEQFF TGCGCCAGCAGAAGGACCGGATACAATGAGCAGTTCTTC
TRBJ1-6 NA NA TRBV27 CASTGLGEPLHF TGTGCCAGCACGGGTTTGGGAGAACCCCTCCACTTT
TRBJ2-2 once TRBD1 TRBV7-6 CASSLTGAETGELFF TGTGCCAGCAGCTTAACAGGGGCGGAGACCGGGGAGCTGTTTTTT
TRBJ1-1 NA NA TRBV5-4 CASSYPDMGLEAFF TGTGCCAGCAGCTACCCGGATATGGGGCTTGAAGCTTTCTTT
TRBJ2-3 NA NA TRBV6-5 CASPWTDTQYF TGTGCCAGCCCTTGGACAGATACGCAGTATTTT
TRBJ2-2 NA TRBD2 TRBV28 CASSLPGAGVTGELFF TGTGCCAGCAGTCTCCCCGGGGCGGGGGTCACCGGGGAGCTGTTTTTT
TRBJ2-3 NA NA TRBV4-1 CASSQRMVMDTQYF TGCGCCAGCAGCCAAAGGATGGTTATGGATACGCAGTATTTT
TRBJ2-7 NA NA TRBV6-6 CASSYPGDEQYF TGTGCCAGCAGTTACCCGGGGGACGAGCAGTACTTC
TRBJ2-5 once NA TRBV30 CAWSTETDQETQYF TGTGCCTGGAGTACCGAGACGGATCAAGAGACCCAGTACTTC
TRBJ2-3 NA NA TRBV6-1 CASSEPPWGEADTQYF TGTGCCAGCAGTGAACCCCCGTGGGGGGAGGCAGATACGCAGTATTTT
TRBJ2-7 NA TRBD1 TRBV7-9 CASSSRTGPYEQYF TGTGCCAGCAGCTCCCGGACAGGGCCTTACGAGCAGTACTTC
TRBJ2-7 once NA TRBV6-5 CASSYSDLLYEQYF TGTGCCAGCAGTTACTCCGACCTTCTCTACGAGCAGTACTTC
TRBJ2-7 NA NA TRBV5-1 CASSPRDTSYEQYF TGCGCCAGCAGCCCCCGGGACACATCCTACGAGCAGTACTTC
TRBJ1-1 NA NA TRBV10-3 CAIGGGSPSNTEAFF TGTGCCATCGGGGGCGGGTCACCGTCGAACACTGAAGCTTTCTTT
TRBJ2-5 NA NA TRBV27 CASGNEAETQYF TGTGCCAGTGGGAACGAGGCGGAGACCCAGTACTTC
TRBJ2-5 NA NA TRBV6-5 CASSSPGESETQYF TGTGCCAGCAGTTCCCCCGGAGAGTCAGAGACCCAGTACTTC
TRBJ2-7 NA NA TRBV6-1 CASSEQTRSEQYF TGTGCCAGCAGTGAACAAACTAGGTCCGAGCAGTACTTC
TRBJ2-1 NA NA TRBV6-5 CASSYTGGNEQFF TGTGCCAGCAGTTACACAGGAGGCAATGAGCAGTTCTTC
TRBJ1-1 few NA TRBV28 CASTDSSPHWAFF TGTGCCAGCACCGACAGTAGCCCCCACTGGGCTTTCTTT
TRBJ2-3 NA TRBD1 TRBV7-7 CASSLGDRATDTQYF TGTGCTAGCAGCTTAGGCGACAGGGCCACAGATACGCAGTATTTT
TRBJ2-7 NA NA TRBV28 CASSLFGGPPYEQYF TGTGCCAGCAGTTTATTTGGGGGACCCCCCTACGAGCAGTACTTC
TRBJ1-2 NA NA TRBV7-2 CASSLAGAAYGYTF TGTGCCAGCAGCTTAGCAGGAGCAGCCTATGGCTACACCTTC
TRBJ2-3 NA NA TRBV2 CASSLSRGAGTDTQYF TGTGCCAGCAGTCTCTCCCGGGGGGCGGGCACAGATACGCAGTATTTT
TRBJ2-3 once TRBD2 TRBV5-6 CASSSLAGSSTDTQYF TGTGCCAGCAGCTCGCTAGCGGGTAGTAGCACAGATACGCAGTATTTT
TRBJ2-2 once NA TRBV30 CAYNSGATGELFF TGTGCCTATAACTCGGGAGCCACCGGGGAGCTGTTTTTT
TRBJ2-1 NA TRBD2 TRBV5-4 CASSGGLVDEQFF TGTGCCAGCAGCGGGGGACTAGTGGATGAGCAGTTCTTC